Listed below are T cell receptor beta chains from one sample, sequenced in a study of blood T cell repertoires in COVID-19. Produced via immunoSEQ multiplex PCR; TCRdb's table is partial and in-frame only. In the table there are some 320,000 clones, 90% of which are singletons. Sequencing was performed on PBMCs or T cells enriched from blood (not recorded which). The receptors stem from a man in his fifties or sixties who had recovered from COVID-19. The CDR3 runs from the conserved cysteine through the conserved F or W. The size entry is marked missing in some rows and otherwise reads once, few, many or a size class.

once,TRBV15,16,CATSRGGAIGNYGYTF
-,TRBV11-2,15,CASSATAGSKETQYF
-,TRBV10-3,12,CATSGGYYGYTF
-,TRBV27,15,CATKMGDTPNTEAFF
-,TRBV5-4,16,CASSTHPGTGPGGYTF
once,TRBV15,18,CATSRDLIGQGANTEAFF
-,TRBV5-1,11,CASNSGNTIYF
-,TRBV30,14,CAWTEGQGNYGYTF
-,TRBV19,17,CASSPLTGVSTNEKLFF
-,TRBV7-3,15,CASSPSGTSNNEQFF
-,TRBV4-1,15,CASSQRGGTGETQYF
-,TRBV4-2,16,CASSQEAGLATDTQYF
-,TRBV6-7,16,CASRPPPTSGAYEQYF
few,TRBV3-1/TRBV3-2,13,CASSAGAGNTIYF
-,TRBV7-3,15,CASSLGSGGNEKLFF
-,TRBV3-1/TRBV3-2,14,CASSQHGQDYGYTF
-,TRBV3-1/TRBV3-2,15,CASSQLNSPNEKLFF
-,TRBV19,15,CASSTAGGVNSPLHF
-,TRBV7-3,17,CASSLTPAGGNTGELFF
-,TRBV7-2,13,CASSLDRTYEQYF
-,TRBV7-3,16,CASSLTSTGVDSPLHF
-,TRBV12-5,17,CASGPTAQQASSNGYTF
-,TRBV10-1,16,CASSDTGGGMNTEAFF
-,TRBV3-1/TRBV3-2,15,CASSHRQGSIGELFF